This entry lists 9 T cell receptor beta chains sequenced from one sample in a study of blood T cell repertoires in COVID-19. Clones were read by immunoSEQ multiplex PCR, and TCRdb kept only the in-frame ones, dropping some. The table has tens of thousands of clones, 85% to 90% seen once. The sequenced sample consisted of peripheral blood. Receptors were obtained from a man in his 60s with acute or convalescent COVID-19.

This rearrangement joins TRBV3-1 (or the pseudogene TRBV3-2) to TRBJ2-7; D might be TRBD2 (6 bases). Trimming removed 4 bases from V and 7 bases from J, with 29 bases in between. Germline V gives CDR1 LGHDT, CDR2 YNNKEL (reference sequence). This CDR3 has 18 amino acids. CDR3 in amino acids: CASSPAFTGPPREKEQYF. CDR3 nucleotides: TGTGCCAGCAGCCCCGCCTTCACGGGACCACCGCGGGAAAAAGAGCAGTACTTC.

In DNA form, the CDR3 reads TGCGCCAGCAGCCAAGTTGCGACAGTTGGCGAACTTTATGGCTACACCTTC. The encoded protein is CASSQVATVGELYGYTF. V usage is TRBV4-1 and J usage is TRBJ1-2; TRBD1 might be the D (5 bases). Germline V CDR1 and CDR2: MGHRA, YSYEKL. V was pared by 1 base and J by 5 bases, with 20 bases between. The CDR3 runs 17 residues.

J is TRBJ1-4 and V is TRBV5-8; 7 bases map to TRBD1. The CDR3 totals 16 residues. V lost 0 bases, J lost 8 bases, and 10 bases stayed unmatched. Germline V gene lookup returns CDR1 SGHTS and CDR2 YDEGEE. In nucleotides, the CDR3 is TGTGCCAGCAGCTTGGCCAGAGGGGGCTGGGGGGAAAAACTGTTTTTT. Residues: CASSLARGGWGEKLFF.

The chain couples TRBV2 to TRBJ2-2; 7 nucleotides align to TRBD1. Trimming took 5 bases from V and 3 from J; bases not matched to a gene: 3. CDR3 length equals 14 residues. Germline CDR1 and CDR2: SNHLY and FYNNEI. CDR3 loop: CASSLTGDTGELFF. The CDR3 DNA follows: TGTGCCAGCAGTCTTACAGGGGACACCGGGGAGCTGTTTTTT.

Notes on this clone: One end of the junction does not line up with germline, which may come from a read error. The V and J genes are TRBV7-9 and TRBJ1-5, with a weak D call TRBD1 (6 bases). CDR3 size: 12 residues. Germline CDR1 is SEHNR and CDR2 is FQNEAQ (reference sequence). The CDR3 DNA sequence: TGTGCCAGCAGCTTAGCGGGGGGGCGACGATATTTT. The encoded protein is CASSLAGGRRYF. The variable domain in full, with the rest retrieved from reference TRBV7-9 and TRBJ1-5, is DTGVSQNPRHKITKRGQNVTFRCDPISEHNRLYWYRQTLGQGPEFLTYFQNEAQLEKSRLLSDRFSAERPKGSFSTLEIQRTEQGDSAMYLCASSLAGGRRYFGDGTRLSIL.

The V gene is TRBV9, the J gene TRBJ1-4, with D unresolved. Germline V gives CDR1 SGDLS, CDR2 YYNGEE. This CDR3 has 14 amino acids. V lost 0 bases to trimming and J lost 8 bases, with 11 bases between them. CDR3 in DNA: TGTGCCAGCAGCGTAGGGCGGTACTTCGAAAAACTGTTTTTT. This sequence encodes CASSVGRYFEKLFF.

This chain uses TRBV19 with TRBJ1-3; 8 bases align to TRBD1. The CDR3 runs 16 residues. V gave up 2 bases and J gave up 0 bases; unmatched junction bases: 3. From germline, CDR1 is LNHDA and CDR2 SQIVND (reference sequence). The CDR3: CASSIQGAYSGNTIYF. The CDR3 DNA reads as TGTGCCAGTAGTATACAGGGGGCTTACTCTGGAAACACCATATATTTT.

The chain has TRBV7-6 and TRBJ1-2, with 8 nucleotides matching TRBD1. CDR3 length: 15 amino acids. V lost 5 bases to trimming and J lost 3 bases; unmatched junction nucleotides: 8. From germline, CDR1 is SGHVS and CDR2 FNYEAQ. The chain's CDR3 is CASSLGQGLDYGYTF. CDR3 nucleotide sequence: TGTGCCAGCAGCCTAGGACAGGGTTTGGACTATGGCTACACCTTC.

The gene calls are TRBV25-1 and TRBJ1-1; 9 nucleotides agree with TRBD1. J was trimmed by 11 bases and V by 8 bases; bases with no gene match: 6. The CDR3 runs to 11 residues. CDR1 is MGHDK and CDR2 is SYGVNS in the germline V gene. CDR3 sequence: CASGQGNGAFF. CDR3 sequence (DNA): TGTGCCAGCGGACAGGGGAACGGGGCTTTCTTT.